The 10 T cell receptor beta chains reported below all come from one sample, sequenced in a study of CD8 T cells in ankylosing spondylitis. Each CDR3 protein gets one entry after TCRdb re-called the 5' RACE reads with MiXCR. The sample carries roughly 230,000 distinct CDR3 sequences, 15% to 20% recorded once. The specimen sequenced was blood, either unsorted or a sorted T cell fraction (not recorded which). These receptors all stem from a male donor with ankylosing spondylitis or in good health (not recorded which).

This clonotype was seen many times. The V call is TRBV20-1, the J call TRBJ2-1; a possible D gene is TRBD2 (6 bases). Germline V gene lookup returns CDR1 DFQATT and CDR2 SNEGSKA (reference sequence). The CDR3 sequence is 14 residues long. Between the trimmed V and J ends, which lost 6 bases and 0 bases, there was a span of 12 bases. CDR3 nucleotides: TGCAGTGCCGTAGCGGATAGCTCCTACAATGAGCAGTTCTTC. Protein: CSAVADSSYNEQFF.

The rearrangement links TRBV4-3 to TRBJ2-7; 10 bases line up with TRBD2. This CDR3 has 16 residues. Losses at the gene ends were 0 bases for V and 7 bases for J; bases not matched to a gene: 9. Germline V gene data show CDR1 as LGHNA and CDR2 as YSLEER. The CDR3 reads CASSQDRLAGAKEQYF. DNA for the CDR3: TGCGCCAGCAGCCAAGATCGGCTAGCGGGAGCTAAGGAGCAGTACTTC.

This chain joins TRBV4-1 and TRBJ2-4; TRBD1 is a possible D gene (5 bases). The germline V gene has CDR1 MGHRA and CDR2 YSYEKL. V lost 3 bases and J 5 bases, leaving 11 bases between the germline ends. CDR3 length equals 14 residues. The CDR3 loop is CASSHIQGENIQYF. CDR3 in DNA: TGCGCCAGCAGCCACATCCAAGGGGAAAACATTCAGTACTTC.

This clonotype was found a few times. The chain links TRBV9 to TRBJ2-1; D not resolved. Looked up from germline, CDR1 is SGDLS and CDR2 is YYNGEE. V lost 0 bases and J lost 8, with 9 bases in between. This CDR3 comprises 13 residues. In nucleotides, the CDR3 is TGTGCCAGCAGCGTAGATTTTCGGGATGAGCAGTTCTTC. Amino acid sequence: CASSVDFRDEQFF.

Here the CDR3 reads CASSIDSGPSILYNEQFF. The CDR3 region has the DNA TGTGCCAGTAGTATAGATTCCGGACCATCCATTTTATACAATGAGCAGTTCTTC. The rearrangement joins TRBV19 to TRBJ2-1; D gene unclear. V lost 0 bases and J lost 4, with 19 bases in between. Germline values: CDR1 LNHDA, CDR2 SQIVND (reference sequence). The CDR3 is 18 amino acids.

This clonotype was seen a handful of times. The rearrangement uses TRBV29-1 and TRBJ2-7, with D possibly matching TRBD1 (5 bases). This CDR3 has 12 amino acids. The V end lost 4 bases, the J end lost 1 base, and 8 bases lay between the germline ends. Germline V gives CDR1 SQVTM, CDR2 ANQGSEA. CDR3 residues: CSVVGASYEQYF. The CDR3 nucleotides read TGCAGCGTTGTAGGGGCTTCCTACGAGCAGTACTTC.

In this sample, this clonotype turned up many times. The chain couples TRBV12-3 or TRBV12-4 to TRBJ1-2, with 8 bases that match TRBD1. The CDR3 is 15 residues long. V lost 7 bases and J lost 4; bases outside the gene matches: 11. CDR3 nucleotide sequence: TGTGCCAGCACCTCTCAGGGGGCTTATAGCTATGGCTACACCTTC. Translated, it gives CASTSQGAYSYGYTF.

This clonotype was picked up many times. The chain carries TRBV7-2 and TRBJ2-7, with TRBD2 as a possible D gene (6 bases). Between the trimmed V and J ends, which lost 2 bases and 2 bases, there was a span of 13 bases. The CDR3 runs 15 residues. Per germline, CDR1 SGHTA and CDR2 FQGNSA. DNA for the CDR3: TGTGCCAGCAGCTTACTAGGTAGCGGAGCCTACGAGCAGTACTTC. Its translation is CASSLLGSGAYEQYF.

This clonotype was recorded a few times. The chain employs TRBV4-1 and TRBJ2-7; TRBD2 matches 7 bases. Germline V gene data show CDR1 as MGHRA and CDR2 as YSYEKL. This CDR3 region has 15 residues. Losses at the gene ends were 0 bases for V and 5 bases for J; bases not matched to a gene: 7. The CDR3 reads CASSQDITGGNEQYF. The CDR3 nucleotides are TGCGCCAGCAGCCAAGATATAACCGGGGGGAACGAGCAGTACTTC.

This clonotype was seen many times. V and J are TRBV12-3 or TRBV12-4 and TRBJ2-1, with D unclear. The CDR3 is 13 amino acids. V was trimmed by 2 bases and J by 5 bases, leaving 7 bases between them. The CDR3 reads CASSLLGNNEQFF. The CDR3 DNA reads as TGTGCCAGCAGTTTACTGGGAAACAATGAGCAGTTCTTC.